These 10 T cell receptor beta chains originate from one sample sequenced in a study of low-dose radiotherapy and immunotherapy resistance in tumors (dated by TCRdb to 2022 to 2024). For sequencing, an Illumina HiSeq 2500 was employed. A roughly 20-cycle PCR with Phusion amplified the TCRs, pairing a constant-region primer with the adapter that was attached to the V primers. The public reads were run again by TCRdb, first through fastp at Q25 and then through MiXCR, and only productive beta chains were kept. Every entry covers one CDR3 protein and lists the most common genes and DNA from its rows. The sample records over 50,000 distinct CDR3 sequences, roughly a third of which are singletons. The ten largest clones add up to around 8% of the sample. Read against the paper, the sample's time point label means: after trial treatment. Read against the paper, the sample's treatment or condition label means: LDRT plus nivolumab, ipilimumab, low-dose cyclophosphamide and aspirin (RACIN trial).

The specimen comprised PBMCs, sampled after low-dose radiotherapy plus immunotherapy. Receptor source: a male donor with rectosigmoid adenocarcinoma.

This clonotype was seen many times. The chain carries TRBV28 and TRBJ2-4; no firm D call. Per the germline V gene, CDR1 is MDHEN and CDR2 is SYDVKM. CDR3 length: 16 amino acids. Trimming pared 2 bases from V and 0 bases from J, leaving 11 bases between. The DNA for the CDR3 is TGTGCCAGCAGTTTAATTGGAGCTGGAGCCAAAAACATTCAGTACTTC. Protein: CASSLIGAGAKNIQYF.

V and J are TRBV23-1 and TRBJ2-2; 7 bases are a match to TRBD1. TRBV23-1 is placed among ORFs of uncertain function. J lost 0 bases, V lost 8 bases, and 15 bases had no gene match. The CDR3 has 18 amino acids. CDR3 nucleotide sequence: TGCGCCAGCCTAACCGTTGACAGGGAACGCGCGAACACCGGGGAGCTGTTTTTT. It codes for CASLTVDRERANTGELFF.

This clonotype was seen a few times. The chain recombines TRBV28 with TRBJ2-7, with D hard to call. The CDR3 has 13 residues. V was clipped by 4 bases and J by 3 bases, with 10 bases between them. Germline CDR1 is MDHEN and CDR2 is SYDVKM. The DNA of the CDR3 is TGTGCCAGCAGTTCAGGATTCCTCTACGAGCAGTACTTC. Translated, it gives CASSSGFLYEQYF.

This clonotype was counted at least ten times. V and J are TRBV28 and TRBJ2-7; D may match TRBD1 or TRBD2 (5 bases each). Germline values: CDR1 MDHEN, CDR2 SYDVKM. The CDR3 contains 12 residues. V shed 2 bases and J shed 5 bases, with 7 bases lying between them. CDR3 residues: CASSLGGHEQYF. Here the CDR3 DNA reads TGTGCCAGCAGTTTAGGGGGTCACGAGCAGTACTTC. Full variable domain (missing parts from reference TRBV28 and TRBJ2-7): DVKVTQSSRYLVKRTGEKVFLECVQDMDHENMFWYRQDPGLGLRLIYFSYDVKMKEKGDIPEGYSVSREKKERFSLILESASTNQTSMYLCASSLGGHEQYFGPGTRLTVT.

In this sample, this clonotype turned up many times. V is TRBV7-9 and J is TRBJ2-7; D tentatively fits TRBD1 or TRBD2 (5 bases each). Germline-derived CDR1 and CDR2 are SEHNR and FQNEAQ (reference sequence). This CDR3 region has 13 residues. V was trimmed by 5 bases and J by 2 bases, leaving 10 bases between them. The DNA for the CDR3 is TGTGCCAGCAGCACCGGGACGGCCTACGAGCAGTACTTC. This translates into CASSTGTAYEQYF.

This clonotype was picked up a small number of times. V usage is TRBV6-2 or TRBV6-3 and J usage is TRBJ1-6; TRBD1 agrees at 7 bases. The CDR3 consists of 15 residues. Germline lookup yields CDR1 MNHEY and CDR2 SVGEGT. V shed 5 bases and J 9 bases; nucleotides not matched to a gene: 10. The DNA of the CDR3 is TGTGCCAGCAGTGAAGAGAGACAGGGCCGTTCACCCCTCCACTTT. Translation gives CASSEERQGRSPLHF.

Ten or more counts support this clonotype. The genes are TRBV19 and TRBJ2-7, with TRBD2 as a possible D gene (6 bases). The CDR3 sequence is 14 residues long. With 4 bases removed from V and 6 bases from J, the gap between germline ends came to 16 bases. Germline V CDR1 and CDR2: LNHDA, SQIVND (reference sequence). The DNA of the CDR3 is TGTGCCAGTAGTAGGTGGGGACTGGTGAGCGAGCAGTACTTC. Amino acid sequence: CASSRWGLVSEQYF.

Here the CDR3 DNA reads TGCGCCAGCAGCTTGCAAGGGGTCGGGGGGACCCAGTACTTC. Its translation is CASSLQGVGGTQYF. This chain connects TRBV5-1 to TRBJ2-5; a weak D match, TRBD2 (6 bases). This CDR3 has 14 amino acids. CDR1 and CDR2 (germline): SGHRS, YFSETQ. V was clipped by 1 base and J by 7 bases, with 14 bases between them.

This clonotype was counted only a few times. The gene calls are TRBV6-6 and TRBJ2-7; 9 bases fit TRBD1. The germline V gene has CDR1 MNHNY and CDR2 SVGAGI (reference sequence). The trim removed 6 bases at V and 7 bases at J, leaving 4 bases unmatched. This CDR3 comprises 12 residues. The CDR3 here is CASSRTGAEQYF. DNA for the CDR3: TGTGCCAGCAGCCGGACAGGGGCGGAGCAGTACTTC.

The rearrangement links TRBV5-6 to TRBJ2-6, with 9 positions matching TRBD1. The CDR3 consists of 17 residues. CDR1 and CDR2 from the germline V gene are SGHDT and YYEEEE. The trim removed 5 bases at V and 1 base at J, leaving 7 bases unmatched. CDR3: CASSSGQGGSGANVLTF. The CDR3 DNA is TGTGCCAGCAGTTCGGGACAGGGAGGATCTGGGGCCAACGTCCTGACTTTC.